This T cell receptor (beta chain) was retrieved from a study of T-cell memory formation after mild COVID-19. The CDR3 extends over 15 amino acids. Looked up from germline, CDR1 is LGHDT and CDR2 is YNNKEL (reference sequence). Unmatched junction bases numbered 1, after V lost 5 bases and J lost 0 bases. Each CDR3 protein is one row after TCRdb ran MiXCR on the 5' RACE reads. Of 140,000 or so distinct CDR3 sequences in the sample, 15% to 20% were seen once. Source material: PBMCs or a T cell subset sorted from them (not recorded which). This receptor was obtained from an adult woman who had mild COVID-19 (a few samples of this study predate the infection). Cell type and time point are not known. The rearrangement joins TRBV3-1 to TRBJ2-3; 11 nucleotides align to TRBD2. CDR3 nucleotides: TGTGCCAGCAGCGGACTAGCGGGTAGCACAGATACGCAGTATTTT. This gives the protein CASSGLAGSTDTQYF.